This TCR beta chain originates from a study of T-cell reconstitution after alpha-beta-depleted transplantation in children (TCRdb year 2016). With respect to the entire study: Using TCR repertoire profiling, the study quantitatively followed how T-cell immune reconstitution unfolded in children after TCRalphabeta/CD19-depleted allogeneic hematopoietic cell transplantation.

This clonotype has a count of ten or more. The clone's antigen remains unknown. Per-base quality was not reported, and no clone a single base away is much larger than it. To prepare the library, PCR was applied. Sequencing instrument: Illumina HiSeq 2500. TCR libraries were prepared with molecular barcoding, using unique molecular identifiers to normalize TCRbeta repertoire quantification. The public reads were quality trimmed at Q25 with fastp and then assembled into clones with MiXCR by TCRdb, keeping productive beta chains. Here each entry gathers all rows of one CDR3 protein and keeps the most common genes and DNA. The sample contains 190,000 or so distinct CDR3 sequences, around 7% of them found a single time. The ten top clones hold 3% of the sample. CDR1 is given as SGHDT and CDR2 as YYEEEE, both from the germline V gene. V was cut back by 3 bases and J by 2 bases, leaving a gap of 4 bases between them. Measured from the cysteine to the phenylalanine, the CDR3 is 12 residues long. Only the CDR3 part of the read is kept: 36 bases, read in frame from the first base.

This receptor was obtained from a human donor who donated a stem cell graft to a child with Wiskott-Aldrich syndrome. The chain uses TRBV5-6 and TRBJ2-3, with no confident D gene call. The sequencing used PBMCs from the stem cell graft donor, collected from the stem cell graft. The nucleotides are TGTGCCAGCAGCTACCCCACAGATACGCAGTATTTT. It is translated as CASSYPTDTQYF. The variable domain in full, with residues beyond the CDR3 obtained from the reference TRBV5-6 and TRBJ2-3 genes, is DAGVTQSPTHLIKTRGQQVTLRCSPKSGHDTVSWYQQALGQGPQFIFQYYEEEERQRGNFPDRFSGHQFPNYSSELNVNALLLGDSALYLCASSYPTDTQYFGPGTRLTVL.